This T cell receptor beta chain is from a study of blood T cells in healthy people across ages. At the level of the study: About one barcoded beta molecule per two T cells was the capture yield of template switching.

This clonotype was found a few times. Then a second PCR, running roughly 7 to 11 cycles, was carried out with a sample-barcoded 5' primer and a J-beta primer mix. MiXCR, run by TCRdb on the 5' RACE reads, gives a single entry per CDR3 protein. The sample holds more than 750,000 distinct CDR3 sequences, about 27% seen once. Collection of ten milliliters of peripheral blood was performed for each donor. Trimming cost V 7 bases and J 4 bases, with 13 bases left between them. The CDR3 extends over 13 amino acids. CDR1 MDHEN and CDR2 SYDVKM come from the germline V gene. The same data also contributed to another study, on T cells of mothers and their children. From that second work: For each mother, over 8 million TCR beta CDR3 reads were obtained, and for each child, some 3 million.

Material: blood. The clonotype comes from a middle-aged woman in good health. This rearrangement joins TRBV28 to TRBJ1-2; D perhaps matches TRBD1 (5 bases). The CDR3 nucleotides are TGTGCCAGCAAACCGGGACGGCTCTATGGCTACACCTTC. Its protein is CASKPGRLYGYTF.